Listed below are T cell receptor beta chains from one sample, sequenced in a study of monozygotic twins with inflammatory bowel disease. TCRdb re-called the 5' RACE reads; every CDR3 protein appears as one record, without DNA. The data include approximately 400,000 distinct CDR3 sequences; the top ten clones carry around 2.3%. Sequenced sample: blood. Every receptor here comes from a human donor with ulcerative colitis or Crohn's disease, or a healthy co-twin of an affected twin (not recorded which). Each CDR3 is given with its conserved first and last residue. Each record gives: V gene, J gene, CDR3 protein.

TRBV4-3	TRBJ2-7	CASSHEVGGPHEQYF
TRBV7-6	TRBJ1-1	CASSLVSGNTEAFF
TRBV10-3	TRBJ2-7	CAISVGRSGGDEQYF
TRBV4-1	TRBJ2-1	CASSQDYSAGGYNEQFF
TRBV20-1	TRBJ2-3	CSARKVIGSAFTDTQYF
TRBV5-1	TRBJ2-3	CASSINPAGDGTDTQYF
TRBV6-5	TRBJ2-5	CASRPSTRQTQYF
TRBV5-1	TRBJ2-5	CASSPEGQQETQYF
TRBV3-1	TRBJ2-1	CASSQGTYNEQFF
TRBV3-1	TRBJ1-1	CASSQGRTGGYTEAFF
TRBV29-1	TRBJ1-1	CSVAPFDTEAFF
TRBV7-2	TRBJ1-4	CASSLGPPGTHNEKLFF
TRBV9	TRBJ2-3	CASSVLRESTDTQYF
TRBV5-6	TRBJ2-3	CASSFQALTDTQYF
TRBV3-1	TRBJ1-2	CASSQGAVYGYTF
TRBV18	TRBJ1-2	CASSLSTGSVDYGYTF
TRBV28	TRBJ2-2	CASSSPWGRGWTGELFF
TRBV12-3/TRBV12-4	TRBJ2-7	CASSYLRDRGIHEQYF
TRBV14	TRBJ2-7	CASSQDEEVTYEQYF
TRBV6-5	TRBJ2-1	CASSSPLTGGNEQFF
TRBV5-1	TRBJ2-2	CASSLLDGQGLAGELFF
TRBV7-9	TRBJ2-3	CASSLLAGGFTDTQYF
TRBV6-2/TRBV6-3	TRBJ2-1	CATRRGFSYNEQFF
TRBV4-2	TRBJ2-1	CASSLSGIRSYNEQFF
TRBV9	TRBJ1-5	CASSKDRGSTQHF
TRBV29-1	TRBJ2-7	CSDTGLDPYEQYF
TRBV5-1	TRBJ2-2	CASSLGLGAANTGELFF
TRBV5-4	TRBJ1-2	CASRGGGRNYGYTF
TRBV25-1	TRBJ1-4	CASRGQNPSGWEKLFF
TRBV9	TRBJ1-2	CASSVGRGHQGYTF
TRBV7-2	TRBJ1-3	CASSSPVFLTGNTIYF
TRBV11-3	TRBJ1-1	CASSQGIGTEAFF
TRBV7-6	TRBJ2-3	CASSPIIAGGIRSTDTQYF
TRBV24-1	TRBJ1-1	CATSEYEGNAGAFF
TRBV5-4	TRBJ2-3	CASSLKRTISTDTQYF
TRBV20-1	TRBJ1-5	CSAPAGAGRQPQHF
TRBV6-1	TRBJ2-5	CASSQRRWQETQYF
TRBV5-1	TRBJ1-4	CASSFGDSRGNEKLFF
TRBV7-2	TRBJ2-5	CASSSSIVETQYF
TRBV12-3/TRBV12-4	TRBJ2-2	CASRTPQNTGELFF
TRBV5-1	TRBJ1-2	CASSPGQGGYYGYTF